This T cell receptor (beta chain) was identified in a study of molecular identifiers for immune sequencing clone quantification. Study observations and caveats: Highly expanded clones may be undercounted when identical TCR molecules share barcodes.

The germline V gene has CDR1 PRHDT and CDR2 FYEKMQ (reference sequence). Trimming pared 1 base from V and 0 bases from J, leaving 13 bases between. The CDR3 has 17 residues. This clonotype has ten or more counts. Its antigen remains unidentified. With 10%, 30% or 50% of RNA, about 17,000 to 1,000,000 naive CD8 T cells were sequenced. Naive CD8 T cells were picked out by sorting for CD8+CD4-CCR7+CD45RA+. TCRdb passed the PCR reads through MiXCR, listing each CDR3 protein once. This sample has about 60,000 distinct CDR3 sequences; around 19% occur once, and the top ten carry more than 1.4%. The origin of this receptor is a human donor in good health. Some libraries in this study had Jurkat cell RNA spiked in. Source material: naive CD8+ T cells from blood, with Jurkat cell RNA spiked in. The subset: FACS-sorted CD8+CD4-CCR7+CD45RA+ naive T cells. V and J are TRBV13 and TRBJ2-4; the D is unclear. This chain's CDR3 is CASSLVSNNLAKNIQYF. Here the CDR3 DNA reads TGTGCCAGCAGCTTAGTATCCAATAACTTAGCCAAAAACATTCAGTACTTC.